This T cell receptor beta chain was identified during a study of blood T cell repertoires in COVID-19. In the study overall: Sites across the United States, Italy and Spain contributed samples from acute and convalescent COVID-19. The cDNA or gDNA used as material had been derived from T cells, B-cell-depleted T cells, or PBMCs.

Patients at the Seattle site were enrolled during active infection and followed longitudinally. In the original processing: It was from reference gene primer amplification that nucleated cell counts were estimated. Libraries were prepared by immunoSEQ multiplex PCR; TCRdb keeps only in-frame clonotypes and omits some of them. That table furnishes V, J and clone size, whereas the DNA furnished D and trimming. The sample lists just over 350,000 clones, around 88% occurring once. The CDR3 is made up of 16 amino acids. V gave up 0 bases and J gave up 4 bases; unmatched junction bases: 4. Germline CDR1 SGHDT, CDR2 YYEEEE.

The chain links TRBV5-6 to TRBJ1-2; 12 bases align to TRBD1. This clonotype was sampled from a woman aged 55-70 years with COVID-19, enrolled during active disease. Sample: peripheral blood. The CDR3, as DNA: TGTGCCAGCAGCTTGGACGGGACAGGGGGCGCCTATGGCTACACCTTC. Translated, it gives CASSLDGTGGAYGYTF.